The clone carrying this TCR beta chain has a count of ten or more. The antigen remains unidentified. From the germline J gene comes the end of the CDR3, since the read stops 3 residues before it. The CDR3 runs to 14 residues. The trim removed 4 bases at V and 4 bases at J, leaving 5 bases unmatched. Germline V CDR1 and CDR2: SGHTS, YDEGEE. Heparinized whole blood, about 4.5 to 9 ml, came from each donor. This record belongs to a study of T cell clonality in common variable immunodeficiency. Measured with immunoSEQ multiplex PCR; TCRdb has only the in-frame clones, and not every one. Captured here are about 34,000 clones, none seen once; the top ten comprise 25% to 30%. Findings and limits, study-wide: Reportedly, TCR beta sequences from common variable immunodeficiency showed fewer deletions and N-nucleotide insertions. CVID subjects shared fewer TCRbeta clones than healthy controls did. TCRbeta clonality was increased in CVID versus healthy controls.

The receptor was derived from a human donor with common variable immunodeficiency. This chain links TRBV5-8 with TRBJ1-2; 9 nucleotides align to TRBD1. The sample was peripheral blood mononuclear cells. CDR3 loop: CASSMGQGSYGYTF. Incomplete CDR3 DNA: TGTGCCAGCAGCATGGGACAGGGCTCCTATGGC.